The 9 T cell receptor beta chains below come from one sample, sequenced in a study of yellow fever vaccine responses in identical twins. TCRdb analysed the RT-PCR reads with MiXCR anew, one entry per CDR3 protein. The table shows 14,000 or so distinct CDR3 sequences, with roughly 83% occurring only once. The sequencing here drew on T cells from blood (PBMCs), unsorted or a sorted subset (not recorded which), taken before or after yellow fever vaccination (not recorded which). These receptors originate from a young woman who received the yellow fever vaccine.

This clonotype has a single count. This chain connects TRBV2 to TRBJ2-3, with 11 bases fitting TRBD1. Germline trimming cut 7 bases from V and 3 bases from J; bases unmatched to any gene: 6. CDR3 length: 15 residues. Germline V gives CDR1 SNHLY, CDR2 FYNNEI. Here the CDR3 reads CASNRDRGATDTQYF. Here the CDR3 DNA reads TGTGCCAGCAATAGGGACAGGGGGGCGACAGATACGCAGTATTTT.

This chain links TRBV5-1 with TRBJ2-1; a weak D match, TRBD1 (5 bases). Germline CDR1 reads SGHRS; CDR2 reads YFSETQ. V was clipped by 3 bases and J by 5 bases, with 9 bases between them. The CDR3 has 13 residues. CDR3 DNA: TGCGCCAGCAGCTGGCAGGGCAACAATGAGCAGTTCTTC. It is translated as CASSWQGNNEQFF.

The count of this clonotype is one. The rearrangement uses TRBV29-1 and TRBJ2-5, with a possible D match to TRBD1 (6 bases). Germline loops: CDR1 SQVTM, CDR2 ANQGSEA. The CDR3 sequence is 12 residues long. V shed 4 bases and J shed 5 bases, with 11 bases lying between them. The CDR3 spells CSVARGEETQYF. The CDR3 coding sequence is TGCAGCGTTGCCAGGGGAGAGGAGACCCAGTACTTC.

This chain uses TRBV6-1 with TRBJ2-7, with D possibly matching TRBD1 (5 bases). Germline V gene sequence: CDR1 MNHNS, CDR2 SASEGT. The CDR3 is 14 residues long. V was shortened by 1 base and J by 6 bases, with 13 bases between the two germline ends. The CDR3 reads CASSEVGVSREQYV. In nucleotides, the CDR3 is TGTGCCAGCAGTGAAGTAGGGGTAAGTCGCGAGCAGTACGTC.

The CDR3 DNA reads as TGTGCCAGCAGCGCGCAAATAGGGTTGTCTATCCCCGGGGAGCTGTTTTTT. The encoded protein is CASSAQIGLSIPGELFF. This chain joins TRBV9 and TRBJ2-2; D remains ambiguous. Trimming took off 3 bases at V and 6 bases at J, with 21 bases between the two ends. In germline, CDR1 is SGDLS, CDR2 YYNGEE. The CDR3 extends over 17 amino acids.

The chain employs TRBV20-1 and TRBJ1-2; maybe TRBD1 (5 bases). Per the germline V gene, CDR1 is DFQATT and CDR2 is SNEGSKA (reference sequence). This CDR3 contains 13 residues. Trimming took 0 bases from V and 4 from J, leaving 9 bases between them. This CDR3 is CSARDGGAYGYTF. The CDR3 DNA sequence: TGCAGTGCTAGAGATGGCGGGGCCTATGGCTACACCTTC.

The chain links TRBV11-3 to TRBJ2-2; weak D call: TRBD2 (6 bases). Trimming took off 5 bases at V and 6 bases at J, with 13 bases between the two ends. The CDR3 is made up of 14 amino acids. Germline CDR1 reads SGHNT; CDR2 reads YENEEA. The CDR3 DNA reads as TGTGCCAGCAGCAGTGTGACGGGGGCCGGGGAGCTGTTTTTT. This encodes CASSSVTGAGELFF.

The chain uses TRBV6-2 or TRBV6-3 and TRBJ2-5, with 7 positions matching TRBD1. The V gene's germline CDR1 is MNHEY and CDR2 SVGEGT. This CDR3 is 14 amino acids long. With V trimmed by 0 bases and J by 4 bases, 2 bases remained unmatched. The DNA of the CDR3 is TGTGCCAGCAGTTACTCAGAGGGGGCAGAGACCCAGTACTTC. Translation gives CASSYSEGAETQYF.

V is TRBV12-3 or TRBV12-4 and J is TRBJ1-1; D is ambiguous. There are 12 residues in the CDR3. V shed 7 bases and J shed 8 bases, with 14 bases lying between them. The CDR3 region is CASIGPGEEAFF. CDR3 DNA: TGTGCCAGCATTGGGCCCGGAGAAGAAGCTTTCTTT.